This entry features one T cell receptor (beta chain) sequence. This clonotype was counted many times. The antigen it binds to is not known. A read error may account for a junction end that differs from germline. The CDR3 holds 14 amino acids from the cysteine to the phenylalanine. Kept here is only the CDR3 DNA, which spans 42 bases and is read in frame from base 1. According to the germline V gene, CDR1 reads SQVTM and CDR2 reads ANQGSEA. This sample was taken from a study of T-cell memory formation after mild COVID-19 (TCRdb year 2021). At the level of the whole study: TCR sequence clusters from the two donors were found to be largely donor specific. In a couple of donors, T-cell clones that expanded and contracted after mild COVID-19 were tracked by sequencing TCRalpha and TCRbeta repertoires over time. The cohort was made up of two young adult volunteers, one female and one male, who were previously healthy.

Overall results and qualifications from the work: Whether the second-wave clones peaking on day 37 were SARS-CoV-2 specific was not confirmed. Balanced CD4/CD8 phenotypes were observed for clones contracting from day 15 to 85, whereas a bias towards CD4+ was observed for a second wave of clones expanding from day 15 to 37. Contracting CD4+ clones were found mainly in CM and EM memory subsets, while CD8+ clones were enriched in EMRA. Some responding clones were found in pre-infection memory, which suggests that pre-existing cross-reactive memory T cells took part in the SARS-CoV-2 response. The study included only a couple of mild cases, and larger cohorts that include severe cases with pre-infection samples were judged to be necessary.

The instrument given in TCRdb is Illumina NovaSeq 6000. Using 5'RACE with constant-segment primers, TCRalpha and TCRbeta cDNA libraries were constructed, with sample barcodes and unique molecular identifiers added in the process. RNA was extracted from every sample with Trizol reagent. The libraries were amplified in two PCR steps, and the second step added a second sample barcode and Illumina TruSeq adapters. Libraries were sequenced on an Illumina NovaSeq with 2 x 150 bp paired-end reads. The authors' analysis ran thus. The reads were demultiplexed and collapsed into UMI-guided consensus sequences using migec v1.2.7. Using mixcr v2.1.11, UMI consensuses were aligned to TRA and TRB V and J templates and then assembled into clonotypes. A clonotype was counted as expanded or contracted only when both edgeR and NoisET called the clonotype significant, with the noise models trained on biological replicates. For edgeR calls, a false discovery rate-adjusted p below 0.01 and a log2 fold-change threshold of 1 were applied. As an exploratory analysis of dynamics, max-normalized trajectories of the 1000 most abundant clonotypes were examined with PCA combined with hierarchical clustering. Separately sequenced CD4+ and CD8+ repertoires were used to assign a CD4 or CD8 phenotype to each responding clone. Through fastp at Q25 and MiXCR, TCRdb rebuilt clones from the public reads, retaining in-frame beta chains. Every entry covers one CDR3 protein and lists the most common genes and DNA from its rows. TCRdb's processing, not the authors', yielded these V and J calls. Across this sample there are 350,000 to 500,000 distinct CDR3 sequences, with more than 15% seen only once. Roughly 21% of the sample lies in the top ten.

Ficoll-Paque density gradient centrifugation was the method used to isolate PBMCs. The rearrangement combines TRBV29-1 with TRBJ1-4; TRBD1 is a possible D gene, resting on 5 matching bases. The sequenced sample consisted of PBMCs or a T cell subset sorted from them (not recorded which). This TCR was sampled from a man in his late teens or twenties who had mild COVID-19 (a few samples of this study predate the infection). The sample titles of this study are shuffled in the database, so cell type and time point are left out; the donor was told from shared clones. The bases read TGCAGCGTTGAAGCGATCGGGGCTAAAGAAAAACTGTTTTTT. Its translation is CSVEAIGAKEKLFF. Outside the CDR3, residues come from the reference TRBV29-1 and TRBJ1-4 proteins, so the full variable domain is: SAVISQKPSRDICQRGTSLTIQCQVDSQVTMMFWYRQQPGQSLTLIATANQGSEATYESGFVIDKFPISRPNLTFSTLTVSNMSPEDSSIYLCSVEAIGAKEKLFFGSGTQLSVL.